This T cell receptor (beta chain) appears in the sequencing data of a study of beta chain features in type 1 diabetes. Whole-study results and caveats: Unsettled here was the matter of whether HLA type influences TCRB rearrangement. PCR may have favored shorter templates equally in patients and controls. Naive, central memory and regulatory TCRB repertoires appeared more similar among patients than healthy donors.

CD4+ naive, central memory, regulatory and stem cell-like memory cells were sorted via CD45RO/CCR7/CD25/CD127/CD95/CD27. Sequencing targeted expressed TCRB transcripts, as all isolated RNA had been reverse transcribed. Method: immunoSEQ multiplex PCR; TCRdb's copy keeps in-frame clones and lacks some. The repertoire holds 90,000 to 110,000 clones, with almost 40% as singletons. This CDR3 has 16 residues. V was cut by 3 bases and J by 2 bases, with 17 bases left in between. Germline V CDR1 and CDR2: SGHNT, YYREEE (reference sequence). About this clone itself: Its antigen is not known.

This chain connects TRBV5-4 to TRBJ2-5, with D possibly TRBD1 on 6 matching bases. The clonotype originates from a woman younger than 35 in good health. The source material was stem cell memory CD4+ T cells from blood. CDR3 amino acids: CASSSKGVGRQETQYF. For the CDR3, the DNA is TGTGCCAGCAGCTCGAAGGGGGTGGGGCGGCAAGAGACCCAGTACTTC. The full variable domain, in which reference TRBV5-4 and TRBJ2-5 provide the parts outside the CDR3, is ETGVTQSPTHLIKTRGQQVTLRCSSQSGHNTVSWYQQALGQGPQFIFQYYREEENGRGNFPPRFSGLQFPNYSSELNVNALELDDSALYLCASSSKGVGRQETQYFGPGTRLLVL.